This TCR beta chain appears in the sequencing data of a study of cytomegalovirus exposure and HLA in healthy donors (dated by TCRdb to 2016 to 2017). Broadly, across the study: According to an earlier analysis of 450 to 650 of the donors, some 170 million T cells yielded roughly 110 million unique TCR beta sequences and about 300 Gb of sequence data. Approximately 300 gigabases of sequencing data and 75 million to 85 million unique TCR sequences made up an early release that covered approximately 620 HLA-typed donors. Among the roughly 400 genotyped donors, roughly 80% belonged to the genetic ancestry cluster associated with self-reported Caucasian donors. The study aimed to test whether cataloging public T cell receptors could reveal signatures of past pathogen exposure. The study profiled the T cell repertoires of fewer than 850 subjects by immunosequencing and related them to cytomegalovirus serostatus. In addition to the first cohort of 650 to 800 subjects, a separate validation cohort of 130 or so different subjects was used. The study combined high-throughput TCR immunosequencing, statistical association of individual TCRs with disease status, and machine learning to predict cytomegalovirus infection status. A later analysis re-analyzed previously published TCR beta repertoires from approximately 670 donors and added high-resolution HLA genotyping to study TCR occurrence patterns. In the later analysis, no new phenotypic data were used to find candidate immune exposures; instead, reliance was placed on TCR beta sequences and their occurrence across donors. In an earlier analysis of more than 550 of the donors, high-throughput TCR beta sequencing was used to judge whether each TCR beta V gene segment behaved as functional or pseudogenic. Donor age, sex, ethnicity and CMV serostatus were compiled alongside the repertoire data. Genome-wide SNP genotypes for about 60% of the 666 donors were used in a later genetic analysis, which treated that subset as a discovery cohort. Every discovery cohort repertoire had been produced on one sequencing platform. HLA typing included class I and class II loci at four-digit resolution. Typing coverage differed by locus: A, B, C, DRB1 and DQB1 were typed in roughly 629-630 donors, DQA1 in 522, DPA1 in 600 to 610, and DPB1 in roughly 470. Because of strong linkage in the cohort, roughly five DR-DQ haplotypes were treated as single units for association and clustering. Among roughly 370 genotyped donors of the cohort, an average of about 240,000 unique TCR beta nucleotide sequences were sequenced per donor, 15% to 20% of them non-productive.

In total, roughly 670 healthy bone marrow donors made up the cohort. At the time of sampling, every cohort member was nominally healthy, though immune exposures that went unrecorded were likely present. The donor tested CMV seropositive and was one of the 289 seropositive cohort members. Each donor provided a peripheral blood sample, and peripheral blood mononuclear cells were used for TCR beta sequencing. The Qiagen DNeasy Blood Extraction Kit was used to extract genomic DNA from the blood cell samples. Broader findings and caveats from the paper: The sequencing pipeline was judged likely to have produced a cluster of highly shared sequence variants as a technical artifact. In a later analysis, HLA-associated TCR beta chains were found to be more clonally expanded and to have lower generation probabilities than equally common non-associated chains. The study listed approximately 150 TCR beta chains as associated with cytomegalovirus. According to the authors, the approach could potentially be generalized to other disease states and immunological phenotypes. Linkage disequilibrium might explain the correlated functional status among segregating V segments, but an unknown experimental factor could not be ruled out. In an earlier analysis of around 500 of the donors, most TCR beta V segments appeared in productive rearrangements about 87% or about 30% of the time, broadly matching IMGT annotations. A further reported finding was that TCR beta sequences accurately predicted the HLA-A and HLA-B alleles for most subjects in the first cohort. HLA typing was unavailable for some donors at each locus, so association tests used only the typed subset. Some IMGT-functional V segments, including TRBV6-2 and TRBV6-3, could not be told apart with the 87-base-pair reads, so those segments were excluded. When HLA alleles, especially DR and DQ, strongly co-occurred, TCR associations were difficult to assign to individual alleles. In a later analysis, several top co-occurrence clusters were reported to appear linked to parvovirus B19, influenza, CMV and Epstein-Barr virus. The cohort was sequenced for TCR beta chains only, and without alpha or paired-chain data the features that could be detected were limited. A later genetic analysis associated a missense DCLRE1C variant with V-gene and J-gene trimming of TCR beta chains, and an independent cohort replicated the association. While some public TCRs were present in many individuals, most TCR sequences turned up only very rarely across donors. For the cohort, immune exposure information was limited to CMV serostatus. Compared with the approximately 720-donor mean, donors in an Asian-associated ancestry cluster had fewer N-insertions in productive TCRs, according to a later genetic analysis. About 17 rarely observed V segments, including chromosome 9 orphons, were excluded from the earlier analysis of approximately 600 of the donors because counts were too low. Cytomegalovirus status was reported to be diagnosed by the classifier with high specificity and sensitivity in both the original and validation cohorts. In a later analysis, more than 15,000 TCR beta sequences were associated with specific HLA alleles at a false discovery rate of 0.05. Three of the identified cytomegalovirus-associated TCR beta chains were confirmed in vitro to be specific for cytomegalovirus antigens. Sequencing depth was assumed to be roughly uniform across donors in the presence/absence analyses, though that assumption may not hold. Most CMV-associated TCR beta chains appeared to be HLA-restricted in a later analysis, and the HLA associations seemed to be driven largely by CMV exposure. In a later analysis, the rate of TCR association differed among HLA loci, with DRB1 alleles having the most associated TCRs and HLA-C alleles having the fewest.

Trimming leaves V shorter by 3 bases and J shorter by 3 bases, with the junction holding 6 bases beyond the gene matches. CDR1 and CDR2, per the germline V gene, are MDHEN and SYDVKM. Taken from cysteine to phenylalanine, the CDR3 has 17 residues. The sequence is cut down to CDR3 DNA, 51 bases in frame from base 1. Regarding this clone: Its recognized antigen is unknown. No much larger clonotype is one base removed from it; base qualities were not supplied.

Receptors were amplified or captured by the immunoSEQ multiplex PCR assay. The multiplex PCR relied on a mix of 60 forward primers for TCR Vbeta segments and 13 reverse primers for TCR Jbeta segments. The CDR3 region of rearranged TCR beta genes was amplified from genomic DNA with a multiplex PCR assay. On the Illumina HiSeq System, the amplified TCR beta libraries were sequenced as 87-base-pair reads. Per the original workflow: In a later analysis, about 80 million unique TCR beta chains were counted across the 666 repertoires, and around 10 million of these chains were shared by at least two donors. To remove PCR and sequencing errors, raw reads were error-corrected and collapsed into unique sequences using a nearest-neighbor algorithm that merged closely related sequences. CDR3 sequences were aligned to IMGT reference sequences to assign V, D and J gene segments. For a sequence to be retained, at least a six-nucleotide match to both a V gene segment and a J gene segment was required. A rearrangement counted as productive if the CDR3 had no stop codons and remained in frame with V and J, and every other rearrangement counted as non-productive. CDR3 was defined by IMGT convention, running from the second conserved V-encoded cysteine to the conserved J-encoded phenylalanine. In an earlier analysis of around 640 of the donors, sequences lacking an unambiguous match to a single V gene segment were excluded. In an earlier analysis of a few hundred of the donors, a V segment was called functional when productive rearrangements were above 56.7%, and segregating when the standard deviation between donors exceeded 5%. To diagnose cytomegalovirus status from the catalog of TCR beta chain sequences, a statistical classification framework was built. In a later analysis, V and J genes were assigned by comparing TCR nucleotide sequences against IMGT/GENE-DB human TR gene sequences. The TCRdist pipeline was used in a later analysis to assign CDR3 sequences and most-parsimonious VDJ recombination scenarios. A later analysis defined each TCR beta chain by its CDR3 amino acid sequence plus V-gene family, and excluded reads lacking a unique V-gene family. In a later analysis, a few hundred highly shared, low-generation-probability nucleotide sequences were removed to address suspected cross-contamination and a sequencing artifact. In a later analysis, a clonal expansion index was calculated for each public chain from normalized within-repertoire ranks of inferred template counts. In a later analysis, generation probabilities were computed using a VDJ recombination model fitted to out-of-frame rearrangements, and the results were checked against IGoR. In a later analysis, TCR-TCR, TCR-HLA and TCR-CMV co-occurrence was scored with hypergeometric tests, and a repertoire-size bias correction was applied to TCR pairs. False discovery rates were estimated in a later analysis by permuting HLA or CMV assignments 20 times. In a later analysis, co-occurring TCRs were grouped using DBSCAN, with TCRdist sequence similarity added in when clustering inside HLA-allele-positive subsets. Repertoires with fewer than 30,000 or more than 120,000 public chains were left out of co-occurrence clustering, as were about 5 repertoires with anomalous nucleotide sharing. TCRdb limited this immuneACCESS table to in-frame rearrangements with V and J called. A share of clones is missing; checked studies link under half to unresolved V genes, and the rest is unexplained. V and J calls and clone size are those listed in that table; D and trimming were worked out from the DNA. For this sample the table gives under 200,000 clones, of which about four fifths were detected only once. Of the sample, around 6.1% is held by the ten largest clones.

The chain was built from TRBV28 and TRBJ2-2, with 11 bases matching TRBD2. The sequence derives from a woman aged 25-40 years in good health and CMV-seropositive. The sequencing input was PBMCs. CDR3 reads: CASSFRLAGQYTGELFF. The DNA sequence reads TGTGCCAGCAGTTTCCGACTAGCGGGGCAATACACCGGGGAGCTGTTTTTT. The CDR3, completed at both ends by the reference TRBV28 and TRBJ2-2 genes, gives the full variable domain DVKVTQSSRYLVKRTGEKVFLECVQDMDHENMFWYRQDPGLGLRLIYFSYDVKMKEKGDIPEGYSVSREKKERFSLILESASTNQTSMYLCASSFRLAGQYTGELFFGEGSRLTVL.